These T cell receptor beta chains were read from a single sample in a study of CD8 T cells in ankylosing spondylitis. Each CDR3 protein gets one entry after TCRdb re-called the 5' RACE reads with MiXCR. The table lists around 890,000 distinct CDR3 sequences, approximately 12% of them singletons. Sequencing was carried out using blood, either unsorted or a sorted T cell fraction (not recorded which). These receptor sequences come from a male donor with ankylosing spondylitis. The CDR3 runs from the conserved cysteine through the conserved F or W. A D gene is named only where the DNA matches it firmly. Rows give clone size only sometimes, using once, few, many, or a class for an expanded clone.

j_call v_call d_call clone_size cdr3_length cdr3_nt cdr3_aa
TRBJ2-5 TRBV5-1 . . 14 TGCGCCAGCAGCTTGGCCCGCAGACAAGAGACCCAGTACTTC CASSLARRQETQYF
TRBJ2-7 TRBV20-1 . . 13 TGCAGTGCCACGGACTTAAGCTCCTACGAGCAGTACTTC CSATDLSSYEQYF
TRBJ2-5 TRBV11-1 . many 12 TGTGCCAGCAGCCCAAGGGTCCCTCTGAAGTACTTC CASSPRVPLKYF
TRBJ1-5 TRBV28 . . 14 TGTGCCAGCAGTTTACTAGGGCCGGAACAGCCCCAGCATTTT CASSLLGPEQPQHF
TRBJ1-5 TRBV30 . few 13 TGTGCCTGGAGTGGGCTAGGGGCTCAGCCCCAGCATTTT CAWSGLGAQPQHF
TRBJ2-7 TRBV7-2 . few 14 TGTGCCAGCAGCTTAGTTGTGAGCAACTACGAGCAGTACTTC CASSLVVSNYEQYF
TRBJ1-4 TRBV20-1 . many 13 TGCAGTGCTATTTGGGCAACTAATGAAAAACTGTTTTTT CSAIWATNEKLFF
TRBJ2-2 TRBV3-1 TRBD1 . 14 TGTGCCAGCAGCGCCTTGCAGGGGGAATCGGAGCTGTTTTTT CASSALQGESELFF
TRBJ2-3 TRBV10-1 . . 15 TGCGCCAGCAGTGATAGCGGATTCAACACAGATACGCAGTATTTT CASSDSGFNTDTQYF
TRBJ1-1 TRBV4-2 . few 14 TGTGCCAGCAGCCAAGAATACAGGAACACTGAAGCTTTCTTT CASSQEYRNTEAFF
TRBJ1-2 TRBV2 TRBD1 . 13 TGTGCCAGCAACGGACAGGAGAATATCGGCTACACCTTC CASNGQENIGYTF
TRBJ2-1 TRBV6-6 TRBD1 . 13 TGTGCCATCCTCAACAGGGGAAACAATGAGCAGTTCTTC CAILNRGNNEQFF
TRBJ2-7 TRBV6-6 TRBD1 few 12 TGTGCCAGCAGTCCCGGGACAGTCTCCCCGTACTTC CASSPGTVSPYF
TRBJ1-4 TRBV4-2 TRBD1 few 15 TGTGCCAGCAGCCAGGGACAGACAACTAATGAAAAACTGTTTTTT CASSQGQTTNEKLFF
TRBJ2-3 TRBV20-1 . . 16 TGCAGTGCTAGAGATCTAAGGCTAGAGTGGGCAGATACGCAGTATTTT CSARDLRLEWADTQYF
TRBJ2-6 TRBV4-3 . few 19 TGCGCCAGCAGCCAAGAGAGGGCCCTGAGGGGATCTGGGGCCAACGTCCTGACTTTC CASSQERALRGSGANVLTF
TRBJ2-6 TRBV18 . . 16 TGTGCCAGCTCACGCGACAGGAACTCTGGGGCCAACGTCCTGACTTTC CASSRDRNSGANVLTF
TRBJ1-1 TRBV30 . . 13 TGTGCCTGCCCCGGGGCACAGAACACTGAAGCTTTCTTT CACPGAQNTEAFF
TRBJ2-2 TRBV6-2/TRBV6-3 . . 15 TGTGCCAGCAGGATAGGGGGGGCGAACACCGGGGAGCTGTTTTTT CASRIGGANTGELFF
TRBJ2-7 TRBV6-5 . once 15 TGTGCCAGCAGTTACTCTTGGGGCACCACCTACGAGCAGTACTTC CASSYSWGTTYEQYF
TRBJ1-2 TRBV7-2 . few 13 TGTGCCAGCAGCTTAGCACAGGTTTCTGGCTACACCTTC CASSLAQVSGYTF
TRBJ1-5 TRBV28 . . 12 TGTGCCAGCCAGAGTAGCCTGCAGCCCCAGCATTTT CASQSSLQPQHF
TRBJ2-1 TRBV6-2/TRBV6-3 TRBD2 . 19 TGTGCCAGCAGTTATTTCGCGGGAGCCCGAATCAGCTCCTACAATGAGCAGTTCTTC CASSYFAGARISSYNEQFF
TRBJ2-2 TRBV29-1 . few 14 TGCAGCGGGATGGGGACACTTAACACCGGGGAGCTGTTTTTT CSGMGTLNTGELFF
TRBJ2-1 TRBV20-1 . few 10 TGCAGTGCCGCCGTCCTTGGGCAGTTCTTC CSAAVLGQFF
TRBJ2-7 TRBV20-1 TRBD1 many 14 TGCAGTGCTCTTTCCCCGGGACAGCCATACGAGCAGTACTTC CSALSPGQPYEQYF
TRBJ2-7 TRBV12-3/TRBV12-4 . many 13 TGTGCCAGCAGTTCGAGCAGTACCTACGAGCAGTACTTC CASSSSSTYEQYF
TRBJ2-1 TRBV4-3 TRBD2 . 17 TGCGCCAGCAGCCAAGGCAGGACTAGCGGGAGTTTTAATGAGCAGTTCTTC CASSQGRTSGSFNEQFF
TRBJ1-6 TRBV5-1 . few 15 TGCGCCAGCAGTCGTGAATTCTCCTATAATTCACCCCTCCACTTT CASSREFSYNSPLHF
TRBJ2-5 TRBV20-1 TRBD2 few 16 TGCAGTGCTAGAGATGTGTCTAGCGGGAGGGTTGGGACCCAGTACTTC CSARDVSSGRVGTQYF
TRBJ2-7 TRBV28 . . 14 TGTGCCAGCAGTTTAGGGCAGGTCGTGAGTGAGCAGTACTTC CASSLGQVVSEQYF
TRBJ1-1 TRBV20-1 . . 13 TGCAGTGCTAGATACCGATTGAACACTGAAGCTTTCTTT CSARYRLNTEAFF
TRBJ2-2 TRBV20-1 . . 13 TGCAGTGCTAGGTCTCTCTCCGGCCGGGAGCTGTTTTTT CSARSLSGRELFF
TRBJ2-3 TRBV20-1 TRBD2 few 11 TGCAGTCTTACTAGCGTAGATACGCAGTATTTT CSLTSVDTQYF
TRBJ2-7 TRBV11-2 TRBD1 many 11 TGTGCCAGCAGCTTAAGGGACAGGGGGCACTTC CASSLRDRGHF
TRBJ1-5 TRBV12-3/TRBV12-4 . . 13 TGTGCCAGCAGTCCCCGTATTGGGCAGCCCCAGCATTTT CASSPRIGQPQHF
TRBJ2-7 TRBV20-1 TRBD2 . 15 TGCAGTGCTAGAGACCCTAGCGGGTTGGGGCTCGAGCAGTACTTC CSARDPSGLGLEQYF
TRBJ1-1 TRBV15 . many 14 TGTGCCACCAGCAGAGATAAGGCCAGCCCTGAAGCTTTCTTT CATSRDKASPEAFF
TRBJ1-1 TRBV5-1 . many 14 TGCGCCAGCAGCTTGATGGCAGTGAACACTGAAGCTTTCTTT CASSLMAVNTEAFF
TRBJ1-2 TRBV5-1 TRBD1 . 17 TGCGCCAGCACCCCGGGACAGGGTACTTCGTGGAGCTATGGCTACACCTTC CASTPGQGTSWSYGYTF
TRBJ2-3 TRBV6-2/TRBV6-3 TRBD1 few 16 TGTGCCGGCGGACAGGGGTCCGAAAGTAGCACAGATACGCAGTATTTT CAGGQGSESSTDTQYF
TRBJ1-5 TRBV29-1 . few 14 TGCAGCGTCGCCGGGCTAGAGGGCAATCAGCCCCAGCATTTT CSVAGLEGNQPQHF
TRBJ1-5 TRBV4-2 . many 15 TGTGCCAGCAGCCAAGATCGTAGGGTTAATCAGCCCCAGCATTTT CASSQDRRVNQPQHF
TRBJ1-2 TRBV9 . few 15 TGTGCCAGCAGCGCGGGAAGGAGCTCTAACTATGGCTACACCTTC CASSAGRSSNYGYTF
TRBJ1-2 TRBV29-1 . few 14 TGCAGCGTGGGGATTCCGGGACGAAGGAATGGCTACACCTTC CSVGIPGRRNGYTF
TRBJ2-2 TRBV2 TRBD1 . 18 TGTACCAGCACCCCCCACCCCTCGGGACAGGGTATCACCGGGGAGCTGTTTTTT CTSTPHPSGQGITGELFF
TRBJ2-1 TRBV3-1 TRBD2 . 19 TGTGCCAGCAGCCAAGGACCGAAGACTAGCGGGAGTTTTTACAATGAGCAGTTCTTC CASSQGPKTSGSFYNEQFF
TRBJ2-7 TRBV5-6 TRBD1 . 15 TGTGCCAGCAGCCGTTTAGACAGGGGCCTCTACGAGCAGTACTTC CASSRLDRGLYEQYF
TRBJ1-2 TRBV11-2 . few 13 TGTGCCAGCAGCCGAGAGGACACCTATGGCTACACCTTC CASSREDTYGYTF
TRBJ1-2 TRBV12-3/TRBV12-4 . . 14 TGTGCCAGCAGTTTCTCCAGGGAAGGTGGGGGCTACACCTTC CASSFSREGGGYTF
TRBJ2-1 TRBV11-2 . many 14 TGTGCCAGCAGCTCCCTTCGCAGCTACAATGAGCAGTTCTTC CASSSLRSYNEQFF
TRBJ1-1 TRBV28 . few 14 TGTGCCAGCAGTTCAGGGAGTTGGAACACTGAAGCTTTCTTT CASSSGSWNTEAFF